These 3 T cell receptor beta chains came from one sample sequenced in a study of radiation and T cells in renal cell carcinoma (dated by TCRdb to about 2020). The library relied on the immunoSEQ multiplex PCR assay. TCRdb carries this immuneACCESS record with in-frame sequences only. Its versions omit some clonotypes, under half of them owing to an unresolved V gene in the studies checked, with the rest unexplained. The sample table lists about 5,200 clones, 50% to 65% of them with a count of one. Of the sample, approximately 51% falls within the top ten clones. The time point label, as the study defines it: tumor resected at nephrectomy. Read against the paper, the sample's treatment or condition label means: 15 Gy SBRT to primary tumor, nephrectomy 4 weeks later. The source was tumor tissue, collected from a patient whose treatment included radiotherapy and nephrectomy. The receptors were gathered from a man in his fifties or sixties with renal cell carcinoma.

CDR3 nucleotide sequence: TGTGCCAGCAGCTTCGGCGGGGGGGTGATAAAACTGTTTTTT. As protein: CASSFGGGVIKLFF. The rearrangement links TRBV5-8 to TRBJ1-4; perhaps TRBD1 as D (5 bases). CDR3 length: 14 amino acids. Trimming removed 2 bases from V and 10 bases from J, with 15 bases in between. Germline V gene lookup returns CDR1 SGHTS and CDR2 YDEGEE.

The chain links TRBV6-5 to TRBJ1-1; TRBD1 agrees at 8 bases. The CDR3 has 13 amino acids. J lost 4 bases, V lost 6 bases, and 4 bases had no gene match. CDR1 and CDR2 from the germline V gene are MNHEY and SVGAGI. In DNA, the CDR3 is TGTGCCAGCAGAAAGGACAGGGTCACTGAAGCTTTCTTT. Translating gives CASRKDRVTEAFF.

By sample fraction, this clone is medium-sized. The CDR3 spells CASSQGVAGENEQYF. The CDR3 nucleotides are TGTGCCAGCAGCCAAGGTGTAGCGGGAGAGAACGAGCAGTACTTC. This chain links TRBV4-2 with TRBJ2-7; 9 bases align to TRBD2. CDR1 and CDR2 from the germline V gene are LGHNA and YNFKEQ. V dropped 1 base and J dropped 5; count of bases not matched to a gene: 6. The CDR3 has 15 amino acids.